This TCR beta chain was sequenced for a study of CD8+CD57+ T cells in acquired aplastic anemia. Study-wide background: Sorted CD4+ and CD8+ cells gave a mean 3.2 ug DNA, range 0.2 to 27.4 ug.

This clonotype was observed at least ten times. Its antigen is not known. The study, taken as a whole, reports: Both patients and controls carried the same twenty-nine CD8+ CDR3 sequences.

Flow cytometry had shown expanded CD8+CD57+ cells in the patients chosen for sequencing. All patients were therapy-naive when blood was sampled. TCR beta VDJ and CDR3 were profiled, and genomic DNA was the template. TCRdb re-derived calls from the reads in MiXCR, one entry per CDR3 protein. Of about 58,000 distinct CDR3 sequences in the sample, just over 55% were seen once. CDR1 is SGHDT and CDR2 is YYEEEE in the germline V gene. CDR3 length: 14 residues. The V segment lost 4 bases and the J segment 10 bases; nucleotides outside the gene matches: 9. The sample taken for sequencing was sorted CD4+, CD8+, or CD8+CD57+ T cells (not recorded which) from PBMCs. This receptor was identified in a human donor with aplastic anemia. The chain has TRBV5-6 and TRBJ1-4, with 8 bases identical to TRBD1. The DNA for the CDR3 is TGTGCCAGCAGCACGGACAGGGCGGGTGGAAAACTGTTTTTT. Encoded protein: CASSTDRAGGKLFF.